This T cell receptor beta chain was captured in a study of response to subunit inactivated influenza vaccine. Study-wide findings and caveats: Few new T cells, the authors suggested, are recruited by each seasonal influenza vaccination.

TCRdb called the RT-PCR reads again in MiXCR, with one record for every CDR3 protein. The top ten clones hold roughly a tenth of a sample with under 950,000 distinct CDR3 sequences, about 20% of them seen once. CDR3 length equals 17 residues. Germline assignment: CDR1 SGDLS and CDR2 YYNGEE. J lost 4 bases, V lost 2 bases, and 12 bases had no gene match. This clonotype was seen more than once but under ten times. The antigen is unknown. The source was PBMCs from blood, collected about 5 days after vaccination. The clonotype comes from a man aged 50 to 60 who received an inactivated influenza vaccine. This chain joins TRBV9 and TRBJ2-3, with 8 positions matching TRBD2. The CDR3 spells CASSVGLSGTGPDTQYF. The CDR3 DNA is TGTGCCAGCAGCGTGGGACTTAGCGGGACGGGCCCAGATACGCAGTATTTT. Full variable domain (remainder filled in from reference TRBV9 and TRBJ2-3): DSGVTQTPKHLITATGQRVTLRCSPRSGDLSVYWYQQSLDQGLQFLIQYYNGEERAKGNILERFSAQQFPDLHSELNLSSLELGDSALYFCASSVGLSGTGPDTQYFGPGTRLTVL.